This entry is about one T cell receptor beta chain. Authors' methods: It was from reference gene primer amplification that nucleated cell counts were estimated. TCRdb's table, derived via immunoSEQ multiplex PCR, lists solely in-frame clones and lacks some. V, J and clone size are those of that table, while D and trimming were read from the DNA. The table includes about 69,000 clones, approximately 80% detected once. These data belong to a study of blood T cell repertoires in COVID-19. With 4 bases clipped from V and 7 bases from J, the junction kept 9 bases outside the gene matches. This CDR3 spans 16 amino acids. CDR1 is SNHLY and CDR2 is FYNNEI in the germline V gene. Enrolment of Seattle patients took place during active infection, and they were followed longitudinally.

The source of this sequence is a man in his forties or fifties with COVID-19, enrolled during active disease. The material sequenced was peripheral blood. This chain connects TRBV2 to TRBJ1-4; 10 nucleotides match TRBD1. The CDR3 nucleotides are TGTGCCAGCAGTGTAACGGACAGGGGGTCGGGTGAAAAACTGTTTTTT. Translated: CASSVTDRGSGEKLFF. Full variable domain (remainder filled in from reference TRBV2 and TRBJ1-4): EPEVTQTPSHQVTQMGQEVILRCVPISNHLYFYWYRQILGQKVEFLVSFYNNEISEKSEIFDDQFSVERPDGSNFTLKIRSTKLEDSAMYFCASSVTDRGSGEKLFFGSGTQLSVL.